This record covers a single T cell receptor (beta chain). This table comes from immunoSEQ multiplex PCR, and its TCRdb copy is limited to in-frame clones, with some not included. The profile shows about 120,000 clones, about 85% of them singletons. This entry is derived from a study of T cell responses to AZD1222 COVID-19 vaccine. In germline, CDR1 is LNHDA, CDR2 SQIVND (reference sequence). CDR3 length: 15 residues. The V gene lost 7 bases and the J gene lost 3 bases, with 16 bases spanning the gap. V usage is TRBV19 and J usage is TRBJ1-5; D is possibly TRBD1 (6 bases). The receptor's source is an adult who received the AZD1222 COVID-19 vaccine. The sample was peripheral blood, taken 28 days after the second AZD1222 dose. The CDR3 loop reads CASISRGGTNQPQHF. CDR3 nucleotides: TGTGCCAGTATATCGAGGGGGGGAACCAATCAGCCCCAGCATTTT.